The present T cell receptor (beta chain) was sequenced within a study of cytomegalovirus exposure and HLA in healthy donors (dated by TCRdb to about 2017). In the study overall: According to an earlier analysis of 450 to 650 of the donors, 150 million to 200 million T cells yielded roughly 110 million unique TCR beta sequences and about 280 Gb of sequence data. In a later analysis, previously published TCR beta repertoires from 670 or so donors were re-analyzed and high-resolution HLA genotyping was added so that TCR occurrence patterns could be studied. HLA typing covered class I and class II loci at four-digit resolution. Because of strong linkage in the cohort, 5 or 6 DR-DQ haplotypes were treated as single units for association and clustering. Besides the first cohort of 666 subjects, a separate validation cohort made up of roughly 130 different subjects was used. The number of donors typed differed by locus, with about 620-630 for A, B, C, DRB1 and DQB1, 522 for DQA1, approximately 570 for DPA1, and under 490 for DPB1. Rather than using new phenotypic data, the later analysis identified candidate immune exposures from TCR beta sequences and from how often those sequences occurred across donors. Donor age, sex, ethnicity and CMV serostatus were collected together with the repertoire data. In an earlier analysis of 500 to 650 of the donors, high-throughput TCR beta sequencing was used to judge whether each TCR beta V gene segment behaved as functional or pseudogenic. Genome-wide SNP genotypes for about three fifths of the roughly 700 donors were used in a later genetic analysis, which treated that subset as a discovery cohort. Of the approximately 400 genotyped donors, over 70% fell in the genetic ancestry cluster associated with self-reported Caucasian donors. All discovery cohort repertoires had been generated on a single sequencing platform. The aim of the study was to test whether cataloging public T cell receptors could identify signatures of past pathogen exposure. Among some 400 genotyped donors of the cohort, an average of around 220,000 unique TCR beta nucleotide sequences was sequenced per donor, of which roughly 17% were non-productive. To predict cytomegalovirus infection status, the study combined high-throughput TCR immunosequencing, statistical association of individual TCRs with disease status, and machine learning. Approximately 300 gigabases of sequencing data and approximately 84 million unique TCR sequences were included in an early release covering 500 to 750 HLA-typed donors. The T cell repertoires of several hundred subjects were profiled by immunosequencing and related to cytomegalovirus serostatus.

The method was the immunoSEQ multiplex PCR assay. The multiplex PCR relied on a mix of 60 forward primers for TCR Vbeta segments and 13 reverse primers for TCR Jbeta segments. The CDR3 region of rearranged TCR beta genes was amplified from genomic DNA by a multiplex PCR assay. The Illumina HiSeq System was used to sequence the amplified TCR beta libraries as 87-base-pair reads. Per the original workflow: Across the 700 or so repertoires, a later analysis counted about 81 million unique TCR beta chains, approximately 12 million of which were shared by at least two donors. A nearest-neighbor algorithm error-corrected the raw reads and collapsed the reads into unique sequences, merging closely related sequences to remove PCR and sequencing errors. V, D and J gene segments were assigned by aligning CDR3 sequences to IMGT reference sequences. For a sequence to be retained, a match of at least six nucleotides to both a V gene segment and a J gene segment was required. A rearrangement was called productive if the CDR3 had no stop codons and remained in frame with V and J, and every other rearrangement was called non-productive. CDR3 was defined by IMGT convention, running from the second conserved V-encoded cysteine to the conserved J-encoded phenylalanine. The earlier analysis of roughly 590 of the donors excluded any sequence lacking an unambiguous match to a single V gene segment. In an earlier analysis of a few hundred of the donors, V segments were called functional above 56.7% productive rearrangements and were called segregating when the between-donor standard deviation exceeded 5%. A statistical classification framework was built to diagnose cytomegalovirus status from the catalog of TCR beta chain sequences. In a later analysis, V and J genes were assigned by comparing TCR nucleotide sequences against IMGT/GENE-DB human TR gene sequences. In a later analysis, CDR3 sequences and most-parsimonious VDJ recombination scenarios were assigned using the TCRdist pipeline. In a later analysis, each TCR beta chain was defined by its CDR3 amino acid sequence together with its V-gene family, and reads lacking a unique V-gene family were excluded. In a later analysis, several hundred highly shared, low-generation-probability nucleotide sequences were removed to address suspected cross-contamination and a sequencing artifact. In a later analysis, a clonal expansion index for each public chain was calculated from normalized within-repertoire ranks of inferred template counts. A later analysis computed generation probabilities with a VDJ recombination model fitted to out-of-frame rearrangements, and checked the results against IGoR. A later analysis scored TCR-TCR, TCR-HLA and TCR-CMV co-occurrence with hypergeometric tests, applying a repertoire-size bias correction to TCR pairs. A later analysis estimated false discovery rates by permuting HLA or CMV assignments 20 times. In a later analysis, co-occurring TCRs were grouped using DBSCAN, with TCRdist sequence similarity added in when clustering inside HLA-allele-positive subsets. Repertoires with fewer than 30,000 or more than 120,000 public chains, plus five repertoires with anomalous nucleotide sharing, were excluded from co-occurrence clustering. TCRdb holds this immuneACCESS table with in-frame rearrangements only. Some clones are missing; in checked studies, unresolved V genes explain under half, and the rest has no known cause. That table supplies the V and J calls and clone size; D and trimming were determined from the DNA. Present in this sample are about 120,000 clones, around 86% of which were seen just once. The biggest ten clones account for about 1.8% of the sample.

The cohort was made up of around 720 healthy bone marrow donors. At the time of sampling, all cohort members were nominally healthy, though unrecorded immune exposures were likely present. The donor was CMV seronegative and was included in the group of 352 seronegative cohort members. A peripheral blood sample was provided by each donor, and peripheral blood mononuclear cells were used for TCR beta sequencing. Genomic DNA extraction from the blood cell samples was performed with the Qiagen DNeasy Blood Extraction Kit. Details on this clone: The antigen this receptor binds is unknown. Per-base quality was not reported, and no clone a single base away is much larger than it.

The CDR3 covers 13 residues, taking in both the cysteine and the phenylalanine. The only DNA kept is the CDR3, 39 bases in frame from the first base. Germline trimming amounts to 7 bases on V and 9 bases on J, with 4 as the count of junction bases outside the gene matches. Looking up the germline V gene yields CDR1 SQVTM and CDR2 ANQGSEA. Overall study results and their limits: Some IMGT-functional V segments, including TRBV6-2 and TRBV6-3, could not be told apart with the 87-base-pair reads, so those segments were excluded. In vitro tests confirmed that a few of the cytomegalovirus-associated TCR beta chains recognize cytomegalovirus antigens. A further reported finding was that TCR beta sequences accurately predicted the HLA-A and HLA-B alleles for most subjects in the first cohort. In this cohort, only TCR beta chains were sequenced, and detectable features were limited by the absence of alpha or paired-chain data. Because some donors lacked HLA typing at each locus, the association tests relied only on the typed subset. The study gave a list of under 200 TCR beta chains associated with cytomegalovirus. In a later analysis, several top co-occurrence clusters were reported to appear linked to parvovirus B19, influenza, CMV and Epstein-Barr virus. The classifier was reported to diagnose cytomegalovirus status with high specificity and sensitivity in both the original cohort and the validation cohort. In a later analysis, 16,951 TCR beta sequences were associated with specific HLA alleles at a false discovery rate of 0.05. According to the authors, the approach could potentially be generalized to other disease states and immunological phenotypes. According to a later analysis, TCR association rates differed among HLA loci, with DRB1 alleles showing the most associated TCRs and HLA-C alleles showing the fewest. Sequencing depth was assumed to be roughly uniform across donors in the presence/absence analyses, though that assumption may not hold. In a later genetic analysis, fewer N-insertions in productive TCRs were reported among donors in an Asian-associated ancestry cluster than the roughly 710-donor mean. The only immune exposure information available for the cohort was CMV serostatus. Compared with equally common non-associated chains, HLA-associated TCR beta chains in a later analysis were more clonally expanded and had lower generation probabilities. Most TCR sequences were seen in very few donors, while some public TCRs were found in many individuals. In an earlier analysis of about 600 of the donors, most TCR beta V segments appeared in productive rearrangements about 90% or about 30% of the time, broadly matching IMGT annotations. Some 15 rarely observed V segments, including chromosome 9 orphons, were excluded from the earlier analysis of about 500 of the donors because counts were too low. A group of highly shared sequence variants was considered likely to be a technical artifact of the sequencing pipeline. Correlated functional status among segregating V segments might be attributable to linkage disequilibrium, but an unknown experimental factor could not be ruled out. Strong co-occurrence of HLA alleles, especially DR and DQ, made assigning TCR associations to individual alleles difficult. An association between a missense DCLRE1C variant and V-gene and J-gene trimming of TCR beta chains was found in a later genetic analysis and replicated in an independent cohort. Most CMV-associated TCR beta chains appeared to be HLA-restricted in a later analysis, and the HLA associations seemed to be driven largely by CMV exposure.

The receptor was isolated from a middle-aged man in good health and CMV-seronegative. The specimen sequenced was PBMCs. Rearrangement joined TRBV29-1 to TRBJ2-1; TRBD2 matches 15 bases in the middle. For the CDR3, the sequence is CSGTSGGEGEQFF. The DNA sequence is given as TGCAGCGGGACTAGCGGGGGGGAGGGTGAGCAGTTCTTC.